The T cell receptor beta chain described here comes from a study of cytomegalovirus exposure and HLA in healthy donors. This clone was counted between two and nine times. The PCR was carried out with 60 Vbeta primers and 13 Jbeta primers. Clones were read by immunoSEQ multiplex PCR, and TCRdb kept only the in-frame ones, dropping some. This table has 150,000 to 200,000 clones, around four fifths appearing once. The CDR3 sequence is 14 residues long. Germline V gives CDR1 SGHNT, CDR2 YYREEE (reference sequence). The V gene end was trimmed by 0 bases and the J gene end by 11 bases; junction bases not matched to a gene: 4. Healthy bone marrow donors supplied every sample. The donors, nominally healthy at sampling, likely had unrecorded immune exposures.

The genes are TRBV5-4 and TRBJ1-6, with TRBD1 identical over 8 bases. The sequencing input was PBMCs. The source of this sequence is a girl between 5 and 17 years old in good health and CMV-seropositive. The CDR3 coding sequence is TGTGCCAGCAGCTTGGGACAGGGGAACCCACCCCTCCACTTT. Residues: CASSLGQGNPPLHF.